The present entry profiles one T cell receptor beta chain with its context. This record belongs to a study of shared clonotypes between healthy human individuals. The protocol was immunoSEQ multiplex PCR, while the TCRdb copy is restricted to in-frame clones and leaves out a portion. The sample lists more than 2 million clones, around 93% seen once, with about 1.7% in the top ten. The CDR3 is 17 residues long. Germline lookup yields CDR1 MNHNS and CDR2 SASEGT. Trimming cost V 4 bases and J 4 bases; bases outside gene matches: 11. The naive CD8 subset, CD45RO-negative cells positively selected for CCR7, excluded terminally differentiated effector memory CD45RA+ cells.

The clonotype was recovered from a man aged 18-30 years in good health. Some clones in this sample may be carry-over from other donors' samples. This chain uses TRBV6-1 with TRBJ2-7; TRBD2 matches at 12 bases. The sample was naive CD8+ T cells from PBMCs. CDR3 amino acids: CASSGGRLAGVRYEQYF. The CDR3 DNA follows: TGTGCCAGCAGTGGCGGCCGACTAGCGGGAGTCCGTTACGAGCAGTACTTC.